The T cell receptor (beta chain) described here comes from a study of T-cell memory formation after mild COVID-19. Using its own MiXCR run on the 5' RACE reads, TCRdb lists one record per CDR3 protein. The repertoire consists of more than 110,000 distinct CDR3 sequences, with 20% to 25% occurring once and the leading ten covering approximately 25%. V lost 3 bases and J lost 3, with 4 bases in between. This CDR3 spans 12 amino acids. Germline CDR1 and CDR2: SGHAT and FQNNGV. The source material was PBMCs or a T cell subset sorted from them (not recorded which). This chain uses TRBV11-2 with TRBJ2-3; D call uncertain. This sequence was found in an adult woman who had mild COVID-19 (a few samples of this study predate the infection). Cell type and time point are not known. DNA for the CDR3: TGTGCCAGCAGCTTTACTACAGATACGCAGTATTTT. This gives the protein CASSFTTDTQYF.